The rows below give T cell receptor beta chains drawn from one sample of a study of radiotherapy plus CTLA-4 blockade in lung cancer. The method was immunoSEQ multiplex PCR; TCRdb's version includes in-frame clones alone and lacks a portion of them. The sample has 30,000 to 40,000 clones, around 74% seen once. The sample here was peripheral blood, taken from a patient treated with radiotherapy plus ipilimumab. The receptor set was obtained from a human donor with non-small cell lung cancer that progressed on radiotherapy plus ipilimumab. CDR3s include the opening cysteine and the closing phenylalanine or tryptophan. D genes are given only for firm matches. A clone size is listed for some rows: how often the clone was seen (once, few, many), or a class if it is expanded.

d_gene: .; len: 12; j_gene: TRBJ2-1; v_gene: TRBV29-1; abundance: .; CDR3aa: CSATTSYNEQFF; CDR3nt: TGCAGCGCCACTACTTCGTACAATGAGCAGTTCTTC
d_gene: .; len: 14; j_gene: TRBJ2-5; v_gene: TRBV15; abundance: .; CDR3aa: CATSRDSGQETQYF; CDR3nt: TGTGCCACCAGCAGAGATTCAGGGCAAGAGACCCAGTACTTC
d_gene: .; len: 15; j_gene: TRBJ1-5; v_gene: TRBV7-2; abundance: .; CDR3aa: CASSLKQGSNQPQHF; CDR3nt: TGTGCCAGCAGCTTAAAGCAGGGGAGCAATCAGCCCCAGCATTTT
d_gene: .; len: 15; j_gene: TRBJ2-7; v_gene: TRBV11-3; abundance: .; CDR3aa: CASSGLRDRPYEQYF; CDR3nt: TGTGCCAGCAGCGGACTCCGGGACCGCCCCTACGAGCAGTACTTC
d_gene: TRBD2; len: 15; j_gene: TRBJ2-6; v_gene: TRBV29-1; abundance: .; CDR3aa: CSVGEGGTGANVLTF; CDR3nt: TGCAGCGTGGGGGAGGGCGGGACTGGGGCCAACGTCCTGACTTTC
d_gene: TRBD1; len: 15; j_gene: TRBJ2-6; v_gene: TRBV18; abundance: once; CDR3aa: CASSPGQGRSNVLTF; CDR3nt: TGTGCCAGCTCACCAGGACAGGGCCGTTCCAACGTCCTGACTTTC
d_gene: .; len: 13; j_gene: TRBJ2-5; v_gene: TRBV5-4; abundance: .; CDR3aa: CASSFSRQETQYF; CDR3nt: TGTGCCAGCAGCTTCTCTCGCCAAGAGACCCAGTACTTC
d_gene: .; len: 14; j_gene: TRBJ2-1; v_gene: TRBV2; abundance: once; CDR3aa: CASSVGGQSNEQFF; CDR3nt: TGTGCCAGCAGTGTGGGTGGTCAAAGCAATGAGCAGTTCTTC
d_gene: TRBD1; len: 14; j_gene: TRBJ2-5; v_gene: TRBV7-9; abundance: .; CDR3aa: CASSLGQGAETQYF; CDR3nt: TGTGCCAGCAGCTTAGGACAGGGGGCAGAGACCCAGTACTTC
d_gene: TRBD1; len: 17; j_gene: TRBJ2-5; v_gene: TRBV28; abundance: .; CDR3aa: CASRYDSGTGVGETQYF; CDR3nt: TGTGCCAGCAGATACGACTCCGGGACAGGGGTTGGAGAGACCCAGTACTTC
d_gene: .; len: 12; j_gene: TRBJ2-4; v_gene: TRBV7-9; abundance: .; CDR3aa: CASGRDKNIQYF; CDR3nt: TGTGCCAGCGGCAGGGACAAAAACATTCAGTACTTC
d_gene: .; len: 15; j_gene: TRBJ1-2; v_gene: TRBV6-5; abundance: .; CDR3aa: CASSYSAEANYGYTF; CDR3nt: TGTGCCAGCAGTTACTCAGCAGAAGCTAACTATGGCTACACCTTC
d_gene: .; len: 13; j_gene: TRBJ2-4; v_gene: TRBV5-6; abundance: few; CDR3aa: CASSFRGQNIQYF; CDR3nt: TGTGCCAGCAGCTTCCGCGGCCAAAACATTCAGTACTTC
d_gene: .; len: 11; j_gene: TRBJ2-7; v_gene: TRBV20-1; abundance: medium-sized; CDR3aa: CSATNVYEQYF; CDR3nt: TGCAGTGCTACCAACGTCTACGAGCAGTACTTC
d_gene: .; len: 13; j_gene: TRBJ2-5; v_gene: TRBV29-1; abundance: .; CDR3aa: CSVERQVRETQYF; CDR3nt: TGCAGCGTTGAACGACAGGTTCGAGAGACCCAGTACTTC
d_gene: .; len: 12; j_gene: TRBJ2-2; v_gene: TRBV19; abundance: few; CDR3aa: CASSIGPRELFF; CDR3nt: TGTGCCAGTAGTATAGGTCCCCGGGAGCTGTTTTTT
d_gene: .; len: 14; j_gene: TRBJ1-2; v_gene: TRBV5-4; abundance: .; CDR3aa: CASSLNQGNYGYTF; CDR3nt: TGTGCCAGCAGCTTGAACCAGGGTAACTATGGCTACACCTTC
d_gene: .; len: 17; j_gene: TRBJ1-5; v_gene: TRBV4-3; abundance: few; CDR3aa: CASSQEAPGTLDQPQHF; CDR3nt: TGCGCCAGCAGCCAAGAGGCCCCCGGGACACTTGATCAGCCCCAGCATTTT
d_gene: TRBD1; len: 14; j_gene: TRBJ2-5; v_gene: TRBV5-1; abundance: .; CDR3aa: CASTLTGVGETQYF; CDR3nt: TGCGCCAGCACCCTGACAGGGGTAGGGGAGACCCAGTACTTC
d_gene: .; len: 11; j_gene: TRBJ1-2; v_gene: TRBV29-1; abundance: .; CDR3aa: CSVEDVYGYTF; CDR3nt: TGCAGCGTTGAAGATGTCTATGGCTACACCTTC
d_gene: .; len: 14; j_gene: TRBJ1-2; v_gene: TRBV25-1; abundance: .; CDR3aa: CASSEFAGVHGYTF; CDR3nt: TGTGCCAGCAGTGAATTCGCAGGGGTGCATGGCTACACCTTC
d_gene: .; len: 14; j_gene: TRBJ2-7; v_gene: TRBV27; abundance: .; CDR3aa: CASSLSALPGEQYF; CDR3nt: TGTGCCAGCAGTTTATCGGCCCTTCCTGGAGAGCAGTACTTC
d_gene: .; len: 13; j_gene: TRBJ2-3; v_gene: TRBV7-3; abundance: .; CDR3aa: CASSFSRTDTQYF; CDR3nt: TGTGCCAGCAGCTTCTCCCGCACAGATACGCAGTATTTT
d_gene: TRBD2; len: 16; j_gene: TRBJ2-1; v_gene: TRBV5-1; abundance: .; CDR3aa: CASSRVAGAGYNEQFF; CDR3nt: TGCGCCAGCAGCCGCGTGGCGGGAGCGGGCTACAATGAGCAGTTCTTC
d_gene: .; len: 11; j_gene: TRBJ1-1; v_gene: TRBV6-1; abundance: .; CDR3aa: CASRMNTEAFF; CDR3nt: TGTGCCAGCAGGATGAACACTGAAGCTTTCTTT
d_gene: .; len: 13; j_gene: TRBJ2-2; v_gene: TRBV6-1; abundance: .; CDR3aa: CASSQDPTGELFF; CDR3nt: TGTGCCAGCAGCCAAGACCCCACCGGGGAGCTGTTTTTT
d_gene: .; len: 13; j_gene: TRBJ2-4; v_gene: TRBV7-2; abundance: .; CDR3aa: CASSHNSGDIQYF; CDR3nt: TGTGCCAGCAGCCATAATTCCGGGGACATTCAGTACTTC
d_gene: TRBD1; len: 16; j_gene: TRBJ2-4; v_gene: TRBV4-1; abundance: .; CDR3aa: CASSHADRDAKNIQYF; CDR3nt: TGCGCCAGCAGCCACGCCGACAGGGATGCCAAAAACATTCAGTACTTC
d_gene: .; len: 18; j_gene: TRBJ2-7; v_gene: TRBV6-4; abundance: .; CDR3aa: CAIKGHPGHGQITYEQYF; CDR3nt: TGTGCCATAAAAGGCCACCCGGGACACGGACAGATTACCTACGAGCAGTACTTC
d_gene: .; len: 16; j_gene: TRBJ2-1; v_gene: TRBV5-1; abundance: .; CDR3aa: CASSFGQQRSYNEQFF; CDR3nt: TGCGCCAGCAGCTTCGGTCAACAGCGCTCCTACAATGAGCAGTTCTTC
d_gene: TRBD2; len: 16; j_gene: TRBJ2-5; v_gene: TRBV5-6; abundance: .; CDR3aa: CASSPAGLAGEETQYF; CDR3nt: TGTGCCAGCAGCCCGGCCGGGCTAGCGGGAGAAGAGACCCAGTACTTC
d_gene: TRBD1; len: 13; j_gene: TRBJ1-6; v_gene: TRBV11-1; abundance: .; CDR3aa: CASGTGGYSPLHF; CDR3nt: TGTGCCAGCGGTACAGGGGGGTACTCACCCCTCCACTTT
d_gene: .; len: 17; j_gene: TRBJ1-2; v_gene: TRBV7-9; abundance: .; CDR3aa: CASSSIGGEGLNYGYTF; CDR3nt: TGTGCCAGCAGCTCAATCGGCGGGGAGGGACTGAACTATGGCTACACCTTC
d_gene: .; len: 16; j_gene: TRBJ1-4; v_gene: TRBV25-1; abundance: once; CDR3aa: CASSDPRGPPNEKLFF; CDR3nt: TGTGCCAGCAGTGATCCTCGGGGCCCCCCTAATGAAAAACTGTTTTTT
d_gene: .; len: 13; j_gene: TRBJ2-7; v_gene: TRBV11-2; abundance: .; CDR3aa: CASSPPVRYEQYF; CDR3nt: TGTGCCAGCAGCCCCCCGGTCCGATACGAGCAGTACTTC
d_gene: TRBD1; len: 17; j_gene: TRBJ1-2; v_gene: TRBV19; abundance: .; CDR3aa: CASSTLRDRLVNYGYTF; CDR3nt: TGTGCCAGTAGTACTCTCCGGGACAGGCTCGTTAACTATGGCTACACCTTC
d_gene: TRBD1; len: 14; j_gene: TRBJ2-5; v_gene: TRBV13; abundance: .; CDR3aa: CASSRTGFGETQYF; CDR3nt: TGTGCCAGCAGCCGGACAGGGTTTGGAGAGACCCAGTACTTC
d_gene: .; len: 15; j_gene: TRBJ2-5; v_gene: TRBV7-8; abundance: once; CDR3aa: CASSLASGPSGTQYF; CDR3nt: TGTGCCAGCAGCTTGGCAAGCGGGCCTTCGGGGACCCAGTACTTC
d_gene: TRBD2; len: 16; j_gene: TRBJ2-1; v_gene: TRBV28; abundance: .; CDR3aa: CASSFFGTSGYNEQFF; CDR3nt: TGTGCCAGCAGTTTTTTCGGGACTAGCGGCTACAATGAGCAGTTCTTC
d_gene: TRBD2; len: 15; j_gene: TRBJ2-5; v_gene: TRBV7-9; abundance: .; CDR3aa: CASSSGLANPWEQYF; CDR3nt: TGTGCCAGCAGCTCGGGACTAGCGAATCCCTGGGAGCAGTACTTC
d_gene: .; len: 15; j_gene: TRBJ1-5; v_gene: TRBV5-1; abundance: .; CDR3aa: CASSLGPGDNQPQHF; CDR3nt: TGCGCCAGCAGCTTGGGTCCGGGGGACAATCAGCCCCAGCATTTT
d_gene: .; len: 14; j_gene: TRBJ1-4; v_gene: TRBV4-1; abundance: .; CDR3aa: CASSPGPTNEKLFF; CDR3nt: TGCGCCAGCAGCCCGGGACCAACTAATGAAAAACTGTTTTTT
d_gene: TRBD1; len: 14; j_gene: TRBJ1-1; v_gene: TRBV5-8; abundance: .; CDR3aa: CASRTGTGNTEAFF; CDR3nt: TGTGCCAGCAGGACCGGGACAGGGAACACTGAAGCTTTCTTT
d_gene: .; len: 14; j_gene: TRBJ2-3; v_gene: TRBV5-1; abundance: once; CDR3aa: CASRSGPEADTQYF; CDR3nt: TGCGCCAGCAGGTCCGGCCCCGAAGCCGATACGCAGTATTTT
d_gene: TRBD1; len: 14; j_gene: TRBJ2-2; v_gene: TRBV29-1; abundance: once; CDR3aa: CSTFGQVNTGELFF; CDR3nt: TGCAGCACATTCGGACAGGTTAACACCGGGGAGCTGTTTTTT
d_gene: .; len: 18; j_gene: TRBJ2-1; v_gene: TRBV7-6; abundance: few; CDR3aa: CASSLVPPDSDSYNEQFF; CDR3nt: TGTGCCAGCAGCTTAGTACCGCCAGATTCCGACTCCTACAATGAGCAGTTCTTC
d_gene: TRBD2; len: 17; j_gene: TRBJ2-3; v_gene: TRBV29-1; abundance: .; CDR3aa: CSVEDGTLAGVADTQYF; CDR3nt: TGCAGCGTTGAAGATGGTACTCTAGCGGGGGTGGCAGATACGCAGTATTTT
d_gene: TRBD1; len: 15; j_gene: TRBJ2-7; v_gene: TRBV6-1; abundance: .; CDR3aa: CASSTQGARSYEQYF; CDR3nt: TGTGCCAGCAGCACCCAGGGGGCGAGGTCCTACGAGCAGTACTTC
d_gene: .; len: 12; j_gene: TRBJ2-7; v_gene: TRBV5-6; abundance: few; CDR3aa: CASSLIGYEQYF; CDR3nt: TGTGCCAGCAGCTTGATCGGCTACGAGCAGTACTTC
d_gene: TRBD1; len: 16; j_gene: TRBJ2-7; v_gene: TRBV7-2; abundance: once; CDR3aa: CASALNGGQGGYEQYF; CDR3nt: TGTGCCAGCGCCTTAAACGGGGGACAGGGGGGCTACGAGCAGTACTTC
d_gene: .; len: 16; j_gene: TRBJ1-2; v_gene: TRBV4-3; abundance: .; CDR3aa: CASSPSNPANPYGYTF; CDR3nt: TGCGCCAGCAGCCCCTCCAACCCTGCAAACCCTTATGGCTACACCTTC
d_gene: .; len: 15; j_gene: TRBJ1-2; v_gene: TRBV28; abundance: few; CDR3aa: CASSLAGQSRYGYTF; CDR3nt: TGTGCCAGCAGTTTAGCCGGACAGAGCCGCTATGGCTACACCTTC
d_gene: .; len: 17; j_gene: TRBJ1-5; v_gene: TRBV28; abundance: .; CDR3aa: CASSVARTTRSNQPQHF; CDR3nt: TGTGCCAGCAGTGTTGCCCGGACGACGCGGAGCAATCAGCCCCAGCATTTT
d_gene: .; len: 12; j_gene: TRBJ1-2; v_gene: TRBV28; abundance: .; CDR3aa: CASSYEKGVYTF; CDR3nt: TGTGCCAGCAGTTACGAAAAGGGAGTCTACACCTTC
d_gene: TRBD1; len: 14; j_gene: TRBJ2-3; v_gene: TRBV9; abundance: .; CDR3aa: CASSVQGASDTQYF; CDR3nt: TGTGCCAGCAGCGTACAGGGGGCTTCGGATACGCAGTATTTT
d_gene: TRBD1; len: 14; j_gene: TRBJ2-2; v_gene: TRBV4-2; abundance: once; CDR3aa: CASSRDRATGELFF; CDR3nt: TGTGCCAGCAGCCGGGACAGGGCCACCGGGGAGCTGTTTTTT
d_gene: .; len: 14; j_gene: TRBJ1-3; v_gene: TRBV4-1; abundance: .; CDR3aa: CASSRGGEGNTIYF; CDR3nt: TGCGCCAGCAGCCGAGGGGGGGAAGGAAACACCATATATTTT
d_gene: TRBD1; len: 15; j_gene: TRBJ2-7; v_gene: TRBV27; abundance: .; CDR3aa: CASSTRQGIPYEQYF; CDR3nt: TGTGCCAGCAGTACCCGACAGGGTATACCCTACGAGCAGTACTTC
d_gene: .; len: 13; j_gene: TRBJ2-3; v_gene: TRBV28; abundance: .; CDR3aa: CASKREIKGTQYF; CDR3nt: TGTGCCAGCAAAAGGGAGATAAAGGGTACGCAGTATTTT
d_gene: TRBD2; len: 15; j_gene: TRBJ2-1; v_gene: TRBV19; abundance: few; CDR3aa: CASSFASGNFGEQFF; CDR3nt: TGTGCCAGTAGTTTCGCTAGCGGCAACTTCGGTGAGCAGTTCTTC